One sample yielded the 5 T cell receptor beta chains listed below, sequenced in a study of cytomegalovirus exposure and HLA in healthy donors (dated by TCRdb to about 2017). The library was prepared using the immunoSEQ multiplex PCR assay. For the multiplex PCR, a mixture combining 60 forward primers for TCR Vbeta segments and 13 reverse primers for TCR Jbeta segments was used. The immuneACCESS repertoire file appears here via TCRdb, limited to in-frame rearrangements. These files lack a portion of the clones; in checked studies, under half of the deficit traces to unresolved V genes, and the cause of the others is not known. Within this sample are around 150,000 clones, with about 64% of them counted one time only. 4% to 5.5% of the sample is held by the ten biggest clonotypes. Sequencing was done on a sample of PBMCs. The receptor set was obtained from a man between 60 and 75 years old in good health and CMV-seronegative.

A few counts support this clone. The chain links TRBV30 to TRBJ1-1; D is possibly TRBD1 (6 bases). V shed 0 bases and J shed 0 bases, with 14 bases lying between them. The germline CDR1 and CDR2 sequences are GTSNPN and SVGIG (reference sequence). The length of the CDR3 is 16 residues. The CDR3 reads CAWSVGQLIMNTEAFF. The DNA for the CDR3 is TGTGCCTGGAGTGTAGGACAGCTAATCATGAACACTGAAGCTTTCTTT. The whole variable domain, filled in from reference TRBV30 and TRBJ1-1, reads SQTIHQWPATLVQPVGSPLSLECTVEGTSNPNLYWYRQAAGRGLQLLFYSVGIGQISSEVPQNLSASRPQDRQFILSSKKLLLSDSGFYLCAWSVGQLIMNTEAFFGQGTRLTVV.

The V call is TRBV28, the J call TRBJ2-1, with 9 bases fitting TRBD2. V trimming: 2 bases; J trimming: 7 bases; junction bases outside the gene matches: 9. CDR1 and CDR2 (germline): MDHEN, SYDVKM. The CDR3 extends over 16 amino acids. CDR3 sequence (DNA): TGTGCCAGCAGTTTAGTCCGGGCGGGAGGGCCGAATGAGCAGTTCTTC. Translated, it gives CASSLVRAGGPNEQFF.

The V and J genes are TRBV28 and TRBJ1-2; possibly TRBD1 for D (6 bases). Per the germline V gene, CDR1 is MDHEN and CDR2 is SYDVKM. With 4 bases removed from V and 8 bases from J, the gap between germline ends came to 20 bases. This CDR3 contains 15 residues. CDR3 nucleotide sequence: TGTGCCAGCAGTTCAACCCCGGGACGGACAGTGGGCTACACCTTC. Its translation: CASSSTPGRTVGYTF.

The chain employs TRBV19 and TRBJ1-2, with D possibly matching TRBD1 (5 bases). The germline V gene has CDR1 LNHDA and CDR2 SQIVND (reference sequence). This CDR3 has 11 residues. Between the trimmed V and J ends, which lost 5 bases and 9 bases, there was a span of 10 bases. CDR3 sequence reads: CASSATGSYTF. CDR3 DNA: TGTGCCAGTAGTGCTACAGGTAGCTACACCTTC.

The rearrangement joins TRBV5-5 to TRBJ1-5; no definite D call. V lost 0 bases and J lost 0, with 7 bases in between. The germline V gene encodes CDR1 SGHKS and CDR2 YYEKEE (reference sequence). This CDR3 region has 15 residues. The CDR3 DNA follows: TGTGCCAGCAGCTTGGGCCAGATTAGCAATCAGCCCCAGCATTTT. Its translation: CASSLGQISNQPQHF.